Sequencing of this T cell receptor (beta chain) was carried out in a study of T cell responses to AZD1222 COVID-19 vaccine. The CDR3 totals 11 residues. Deletions cut 0 bases from V and 5 bases from J, with 5 bases between. The V gene's germline CDR1 is GTSNPN and CDR2 SVGIG (reference sequence). Study-wide results and caveats: It was only five to seven AZD1222 recipients who were seropositive at baseline.

Clones were read by immunoSEQ multiplex PCR, and TCRdb kept only the in-frame ones, dropping some. The sample includes 90,000 or so clones, roughly 87% of them seen just once. As for this clone: The target antigen is unknown.

This specimen consisted of peripheral blood, obtained 28 days after the second AZD1222 dose. The chain employs TRBV30 and TRBJ2-7; D remains unclear. The sequence derives from an adult who received the AZD1222 COVID-19 vaccine. This CDR3 reads CAWSVLHEQYF. The CDR3 nucleotides are TGTGCCTGGAGTGTATTGCACGAGCAGTACTTC. Filled out from reference TRBV30 and TRBJ2-7, the complete variable domain reads SQTIHQWPATLVQPVGSPLSLECTVEGTSNPNLYWYRQAAGRGLQLLFYSVGIGQISSEVPQNLSASRPQDRQFILSSKKLLLSDSGFYLCAWSVLHEQYFGPGTRLTVT.